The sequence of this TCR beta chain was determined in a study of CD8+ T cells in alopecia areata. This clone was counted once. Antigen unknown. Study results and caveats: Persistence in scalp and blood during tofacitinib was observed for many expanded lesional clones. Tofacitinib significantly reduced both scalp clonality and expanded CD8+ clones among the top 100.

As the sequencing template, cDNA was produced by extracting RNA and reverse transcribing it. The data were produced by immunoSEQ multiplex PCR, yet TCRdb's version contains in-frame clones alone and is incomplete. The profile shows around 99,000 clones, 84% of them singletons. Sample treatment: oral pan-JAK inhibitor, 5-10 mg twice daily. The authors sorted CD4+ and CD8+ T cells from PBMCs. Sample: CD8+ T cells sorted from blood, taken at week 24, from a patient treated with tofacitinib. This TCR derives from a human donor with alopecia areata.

CDR3: CATSRTGGRRTDTQYF. In DNA form, the CDR3 reads TGTGCCACCAGCAGGACAGGGGGCAGGCGTACAGATACGCAGTATTTT. The chain employs TRBV15 and TRBJ2-3, with 10 bases aligning to TRBD1. Germline V gene sequence: CDR1 LNHNV, CDR2 YYDKDF (reference sequence). J lost 3 bases, V lost 3 bases, and 6 bases had no gene match. The CDR3 consists of 16 residues.